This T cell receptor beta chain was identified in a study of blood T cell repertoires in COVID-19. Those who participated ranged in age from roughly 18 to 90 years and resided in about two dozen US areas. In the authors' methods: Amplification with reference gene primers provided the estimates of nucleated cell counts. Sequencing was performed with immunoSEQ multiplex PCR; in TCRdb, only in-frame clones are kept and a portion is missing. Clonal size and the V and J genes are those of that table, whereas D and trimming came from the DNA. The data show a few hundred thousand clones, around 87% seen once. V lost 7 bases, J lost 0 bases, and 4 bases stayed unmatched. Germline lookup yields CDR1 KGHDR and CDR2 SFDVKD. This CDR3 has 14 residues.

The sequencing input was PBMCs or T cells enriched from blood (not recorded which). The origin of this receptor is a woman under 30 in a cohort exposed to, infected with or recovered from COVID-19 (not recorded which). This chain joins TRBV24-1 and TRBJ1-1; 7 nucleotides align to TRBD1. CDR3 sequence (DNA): TGTGCCACCAGGTCGGGACAGCTGAACACTGAAGCTTTCTTT. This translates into CATRSGQLNTEAFF.